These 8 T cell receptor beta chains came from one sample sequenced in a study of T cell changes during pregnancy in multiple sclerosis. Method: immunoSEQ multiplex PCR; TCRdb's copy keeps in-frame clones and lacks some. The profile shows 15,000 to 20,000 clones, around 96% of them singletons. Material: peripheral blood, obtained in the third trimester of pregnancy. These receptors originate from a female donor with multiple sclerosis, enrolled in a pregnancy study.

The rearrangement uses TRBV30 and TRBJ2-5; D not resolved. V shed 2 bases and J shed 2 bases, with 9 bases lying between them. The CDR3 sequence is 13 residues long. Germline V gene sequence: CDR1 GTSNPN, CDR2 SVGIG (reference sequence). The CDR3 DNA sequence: TGTGCCTGGAGTCTAGGCAATCAAGAGACCCAGTACTTC. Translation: CAWSLGNQETQYF.

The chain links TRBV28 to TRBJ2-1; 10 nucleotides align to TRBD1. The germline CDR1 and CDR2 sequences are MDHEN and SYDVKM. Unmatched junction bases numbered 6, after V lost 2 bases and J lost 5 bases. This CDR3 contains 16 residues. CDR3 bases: TGTGCCAGCAGTTTACCGGGACAGGGGACCCACAATGAGCAGTTCTTC. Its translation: CASSLPGQGTHNEQFF.

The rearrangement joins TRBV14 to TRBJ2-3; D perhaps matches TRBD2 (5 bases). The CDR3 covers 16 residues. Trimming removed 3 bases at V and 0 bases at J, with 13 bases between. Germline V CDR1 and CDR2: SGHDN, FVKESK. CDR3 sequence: CASSQPGNPSTDTQYF. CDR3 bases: TGTGCCAGCAGCCAGCCGGGAAATCCTAGCACAGATACGCAGTATTTT.

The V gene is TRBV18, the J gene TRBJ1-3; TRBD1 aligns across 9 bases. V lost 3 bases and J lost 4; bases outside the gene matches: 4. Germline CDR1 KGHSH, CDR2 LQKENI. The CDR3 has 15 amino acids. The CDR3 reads CASSPTGGLGNTIYF. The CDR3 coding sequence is TGTGCCAGCTCACCCACAGGGGGCCTCGGAAACACCATATATTTT.

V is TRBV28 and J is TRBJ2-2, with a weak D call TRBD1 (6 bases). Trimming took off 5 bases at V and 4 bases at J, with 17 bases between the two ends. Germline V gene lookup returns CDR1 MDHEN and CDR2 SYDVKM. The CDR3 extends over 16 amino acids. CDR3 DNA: TGTGCCAGCAGTAACAGGTTTTCAGGGGTCACCGGGGAGCTGTTTTTT. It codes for CASSNRFSGVTGELFF.

The DNA for the CDR3 is TGTGCCAGCAGTCAGACAGGGAGGTATGGCTACACCTTC. Encoded protein: CASSQTGRYGYTF. The chain is built from TRBV6-5 and TRBJ1-2; 7 bases line up with TRBD1. The V and J ends lost 5 bases and 5 bases, in that order; junction bases with no gene match: 5. The CDR3 extends over 13 amino acids. Germline V gene lookup returns CDR1 MNHEY and CDR2 SVGAGI.

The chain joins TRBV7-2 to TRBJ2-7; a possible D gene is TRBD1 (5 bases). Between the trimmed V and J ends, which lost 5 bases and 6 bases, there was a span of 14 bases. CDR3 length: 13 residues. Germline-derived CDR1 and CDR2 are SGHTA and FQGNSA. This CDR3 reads CASSIMTVSEQYF. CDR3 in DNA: TGTGCCAGCAGCATAATGACAGTTTCCGAGCAGTACTTC.

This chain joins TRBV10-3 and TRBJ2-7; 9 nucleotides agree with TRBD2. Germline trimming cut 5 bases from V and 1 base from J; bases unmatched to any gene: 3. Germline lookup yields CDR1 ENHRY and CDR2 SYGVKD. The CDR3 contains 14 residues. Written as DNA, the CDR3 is TGTGCCATCAGTCCTAGCGGGACTTCCTACGAGCAGTACTTC. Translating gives CAISPSGTSYEQYF.